The entry below gives a single T cell receptor (beta chain) sequence along with its context. This sample is drawn from a study of blood T cell repertoires in COVID-19. For the study at large: T cells, B-cell-depleted T cells, or PBMCs supplied cDNA or gDNA.

Germline lookup yields CDR1 SGHVS and CDR2 FNYEAQ. The CDR3 length is 15 residues. V dropped 5 bases and J dropped 6 bases, with 19 bases sitting between them. As handled by the study authors: By means of reference gene primer amplification, nucleated cell counts were estimated. The protocol was immunoSEQ multiplex PCR, while the TCRdb copy is restricted to in-frame clones and leaves out a portion. From that table come the V and J calls and clone size; the DNA was used to work out D and trimming. This sample has some 200,000 clones, with about 90% found just once. The clonotype was recovered from a man aged 55 to 69 with active or convalescent COVID-19. Sequencing was performed on peripheral blood. This sequence joins TRBV7-6 and TRBJ1-1; perhaps TRBD1 as D (5 bases). The CDR3 sequence: CASSPPSWRGPEAFF. The CDR3 DNA sequence: TGTGCCAGCAGCCCGCCCTCATGGCGGGGCCCTGAAGCTTTCTTT. The complete variable domain, with remaining parts taken from reference TRBV7-6 and TRBJ1-1, reads GAGVSQSPRYKVTKRGQDVALRCDPISGHVSLYWYRQALGQGPEFLTYFNYEAQQDKSGLPNDRFSAERPEGSISTLTIQRTEQRDSAMYRCASSPPSWRGPEAFFGQGTRLTVV.